Below are 30 T cell receptor beta chains sequenced from a single sample in a study of shared clonotypes between healthy human individuals. The naive CD8 subset, CD45RO-negative cells positively selected for CCR7, excluded terminally differentiated effector memory CD45RA+ cells. Profiled with immunoSEQ multiplex PCR; TCRdb holds only in-frame clones, not every one. Among around 2,000,000 clones listed, 90% to 95% were seen once. The sample was naive CD8+ T cells from PBMCs. The receptors come from a young man in good health. Some clones in this sample may be carry-over from other donors' samples.

This chain uses TRBV30 with TRBJ1-1, with no clear D. The V end was cut by 2 bases, the J end by 8 bases, with 15 bases between. The CDR3 loop spans 13 amino acids. CDR1 and CDR2 (germline): GTSNPN, SVGIG (reference sequence). The CDR3 protein is CAWSYQVSAEAFF. CDR3 sequence (DNA): TGTGCCTGGAGTTACCAGGTATCAGCCGAAGCTTTCTTT.

The V gene is TRBV5-8, the J gene TRBJ2-5; D might be TRBD1 (5 bases). Germline V gene lookup returns CDR1 SGHTS and CDR2 YDEGEE. The CDR3 consists of 13 residues. Trimming took off 3 bases at V and 5 bases at J, with 11 bases between the two ends. The CDR3 coding sequence is TGTGCCAGCAGCTCTGGGGCACGGGAGACCCAGTACTTC. Translated: CASSSGARETQYF. Full variable domain (outside the CDR3, taken from reference TRBV5-8 and TRBJ2-5): EAGVTQSPTHLIKTRGQQATLRCSPISGHTSVYWYQQALGLGLQFLLWYDEGEERNRGNFPPRFSGRQFPNYSSELNVNALELEDSALYLCASSSGARETQYFGPGTRLLVL.

This clone occurred once. V gene TRBV15 combines with J gene TRBJ2-7; weak D call: TRBD1 (7 bases). The CDR3 consists of 15 residues. Germline V gene lookup returns CDR1 LNHNV and CDR2 YYDKDF (reference sequence). The V and J ends lost 1 base and 4 bases respectively, with 14 bases between them. DNA of the CDR3: TGTGCCACCAGCAGAGGCCCACAGGGGAGGTACGAGCAGTACTTC. Its translation is CATSRGPQGRYEQYF.

On this clone: Other DNA sequences in this sample translate to the same CDR3. The chain joins TRBV19 to TRBJ2-1, with unresolved D. Germline CDR1 LNHDA, CDR2 SQIVND (reference sequence). This CDR3 is built from 11 residues. Trimming shortened V by 3 bases and J by 10 bases, and 7 bases separated the two germline ends. CDR3 nucleotides: TGTGCCAGTAGTATTGGAAGGGAGCAGTTCTTC. Translated, it gives CASSIGREQFF.

The chain is built from TRBV6-5 and TRBJ2-7; TRBD2 agrees at 8 bases. Unmatched junction bases numbered 9, after V lost 5 bases and J lost 6 bases. CDR3 length equals 14 residues. Germline CDR1 is MNHEY and CDR2 is SVGAGI. The CDR3 loop is CASSPLAGGPEQYF. CDR3 in DNA: TGTGCCAGCAGTCCTCTAGCGGGCGGACCCGAGCAGTACTTC.

CDR3 DNA: TGTGCCAGTAAAGTTGGGGCGAATGAGCAGTTCTTC. It yields the protein CASKVGANEQFF. The chain is built from TRBV19 and TRBJ2-1; weak D call: TRBD1 (5 bases). The CDR3 runs to 12 residues. V lost 7 bases, J lost 7 bases, and 11 bases lay in between. CDR1 LNHDA and CDR2 SQIVND come from the germline V gene (reference sequence).

J is TRBJ1-1 and V is TRBV9, with D perhaps matching TRBD1 (6 bases). V was shortened by 5 bases and J by 4 bases, with 15 bases between the two germline ends. The V gene's germline CDR1 is SGDLS and CDR2 YYNGEE. This CDR3 has 14 amino acids. This CDR3 reads CASSETGWGTEAFF. The DNA of the CDR3 is TGTGCCAGCAGTGAAACAGGGTGGGGCACTGAAGCTTTCTTT.

A note on this clone: Additional DNA sequences in this sample encode the identical CDR3. The chain recombines TRBV27 with TRBJ2-7; 9 bases are a match to TRBD1. V lost 5 bases to trimming and J lost 0 bases; unmatched junction nucleotides: 2. CDR1 is MNHEY, CDR2 SMNVEV, per germline (reference sequence). The CDR3 contains 14 residues. CDR3 coding DNA: TGTGCCAGCAGTCCGACAGGGGGCTCCTACGAGCAGTACTTC. Translating it yields CASSPTGGSYEQYF.

The chain has TRBV2 and TRBJ2-7; TRBD1 is a possible D gene (6 bases). Germline loops: CDR1 SNHLY, CDR2 FYNNEI. This CDR3 is 19 amino acids long. The ends were cut back, 1 base at V and 3 bases at J, with 25 bases in the middle. For the CDR3, the DNA is TGTGCCAGCAGTGAAGTAGACATTTGGGACGGACAGCAGGGCTACGAGCAGTACTTC. It translates to CASSEVDIWDGQQGYEQYF.

The chain recombines TRBV10-1 with TRBJ2-1; D is tentatively TRBD1 or TRBD2 (5 bases each). This CDR3 has 11 residues. Germline V gives CDR1 WNHNN, CDR2 SYGVQD (reference sequence). V was shortened by 6 bases and J by 14 bases, with 14 bases between the two germline ends. In nucleotides, the CDR3 is TGCGCCAGCAGATGTGTCGGGACGAAGTTCTTC. It specifies CASRCVGTKFF.

The chain joins TRBV25-1 to TRBJ1-4, with a tentative D call TRBD1 (5 bases). The V end was cut by 9 bases, the J end by 8 bases, with 13 bases between. The CDR3 has 12 amino acids. Germline loops: CDR1 MGHDK, CDR2 SYGVNS. The CDR3 loop is CASSGFYEKLFF. The CDR3 coding sequence is TGTGCCAGTTCAGGGTTCTACGAAAAACTGTTTTTT.

The rearrangement links TRBV11-2 to TRBJ2-1, with 7 bases identical to TRBD2. This CDR3 has 17 amino acids. Per germline, CDR1 SGHAT and CDR2 FQNNGV. Trimming took 1 base from V and 0 from J; bases not matched to a gene: 6. CDR3 nucleotide sequence: TGTGCCAGCAGCTTAGTACTAGCGTTAAGCTCCTACAATGAGCAGTTCTTC. Its translation: CASSLVLALSSYNEQFF.

V usage is TRBV7-9 and J usage is TRBJ2-1, with 9 bases identical to TRBD2. The CDR3 has 15 residues. Looked up from germline, CDR1 is SEHNR and CDR2 is FQNEAQ (reference sequence). V was pared by 5 bases and J by 2 bases, with 4 bases of the junction left unmatched. Written as DNA, the CDR3 is TGTGCCAGCAGCCAGTCTAGCGGGACCTACAATGAGCAGTTCTTC. This translates into CASSQSSGTYNEQFF.

V and J are TRBV9 and TRBJ2-5; D uncertain. The CDR3 has 13 residues. The germline V gene encodes CDR1 SGDLS and CDR2 YYNGEE. Trimming removed 0 bases from V and 1 base from J, with 4 bases in between. CDR3 in DNA: TGTGCCAGCAGCGTAGTCCCCCAAGAGACCCAGTACTTC. Translated: CASSVVPQETQYF.

V usage is TRBV13 and J usage is TRBJ1-2; weak D call: TRBD1 (5 bases). The CDR3 sequence is 11 residues long. The V and J ends lost 7 bases and 13 bases respectively, with 16 bases between them. Germline CDR1 reads PRHDT; CDR2 reads FYEKMQ (reference sequence). The CDR3 region has the DNA TGTGCCAGCACCACATACGATGGGGGCACCTTC. Encoded protein: CASTTYDGGTF.

This clone appeared a single time. The genes are TRBV9 and TRBJ1-1; 11 bases are shared with TRBD1. The V gene end was trimmed by 3 bases and the J gene end by 3 bases; junction bases not matched to a gene: 13. CDR3 length equals 18 residues. Germline V gene lookup returns CDR1 SGDLS and CDR2 YYNGEE. The CDR3 protein is CASSGRDRGYLGDTEAFF. The DNA of the CDR3 is TGTGCCAGCAGCGGCCGGGACAGGGGGTACTTAGGGGACACTGAAGCTTTCTTT.

As regards this clone: The same CDR3 is also encoded by other DNA sequences in this sample. The chain employs TRBV29-1 and TRBJ2-1; tentatively, D is TRBD2 (5 bases). Germline assignment: CDR1 SQVTM and CDR2 ANQGSEA. This CDR3 has 12 amino acids. The ends were cut back, 0 bases at V and 7 bases at J, with 7 bases in the middle. The CDR3 DNA reads as TGCAGCGTTGAAGAACGAGGGAATGAGCAGTTCTTC. It codes for CSVEERGNEQFF.

The CDR3 nucleotides are TGCGCCAGCAGTGACGATGGGGACCCCTACGAGCAGTACTTC. Its protein is CASSDDGDPYEQYF. The V call is TRBV10-1, the J call TRBJ2-7; perhaps D is TRBD1 or TRBD2 (5 bases each). Germline V CDR1 and CDR2: WNHNN, SYGVQD (reference sequence). CDR3 length: 14 amino acids. V lost 3 bases, J lost 2 bases, and 11 bases lay in between.

This chain connects TRBV4-2 to TRBJ2-7; D is unresolved. This CDR3 is built from 15 residues. Germline V gives CDR1 LGHNA, CDR2 YNFKEQ. V was trimmed by 2 bases and J by 3 bases, leaving 14 bases between them. The CDR3 protein is CASSQNKLDGYEQYF. CDR3 bases: TGTGCCAGCAGCCAAAATAAGCTGGACGGCTACGAGCAGTACTTC.

The chain is built from TRBV5-6 and TRBJ2-5; D remains ambiguous. Germline CDR1 and CDR2: SGHDT and YYEEEE. The CDR3 is 16 residues long. Deletions cut 3 bases from V and 0 bases from J, with 15 bases between. CDR3 sequence reads: CASSSWTAGYQETQYF. The CDR3, as DNA: TGTGCCAGCAGCTCCTGGACCGCCGGATACCAAGAGACCCAGTACTTC.

The chain combines TRBV27 with TRBJ2-7; 10 bases match TRBD1. CDR1 is MNHEY and CDR2 is SMNVEV in the germline V gene (reference sequence). With V trimmed by 7 bases and J by 3 bases, 9 bases remained unmatched. The CDR3 spans 15 residues. CDR3 loop: CASTSAGTGDYEQYF. The CDR3 bases are TGTGCCAGCACCTCCGCCGGGACAGGGGACTACGAGCAGTACTTC.

V usage is TRBV9 and J usage is TRBJ1-2; TRBD1 agrees at 7 bases. Germline values: CDR1 SGDLS, CDR2 YYNGEE. Trimming at V came to 2 bases and at J to 1 base, leaving 5 bases not matched to a gene. The CDR3 covers 15 residues. CDR3 residues: CASSVGTVLNYGYTF. CDR3 DNA: TGTGCCAGCAGCGTCGGGACAGTGCTTAACTATGGCTACACCTTC.

The chain combines TRBV7-9 with TRBJ1-1; TRBD1 matches at 10 bases. Germline CDR1 SEHNR, CDR2 FQNEAQ (reference sequence). This CDR3 spans 16 amino acids. V was pared by 6 bases and J by 0 bases, with 7 bases of the junction left unmatched. CDR3 nucleotides: TGTGCCAGCAGTAAGGACAGGGGGAACATGAACACTGAAGCTTTCTTT. Protein product: CASSKDRGNMNTEAFF.

The rearrangement links TRBV28 to TRBJ1-1; D is undetermined. V lost 8 bases, J lost 1 base, and 8 bases lay in between. Germline assignment: CDR1 MDHEN and CDR2 SYDVKM. The CDR3 is 12 residues long. CDR3 loop: CASHEGNTEAFF. DNA for the CDR3: TGTGCCAGCCATGAGGGGAACACTGAAGCTTTCTTT.

CDR3 DNA sequence: TGCGCCAGCAGACCGTGGCGGGAGGGGGTCAATGAGCAGTTCTTC. It specifies CASRPWREGVNEQFF. The chain uses TRBV5-1 and TRBJ2-1; 9 nucleotides line up with TRBD2. The CDR3 runs 15 residues. Trimming took 5 bases from V and 6 from J; bases not matched to a gene: 9. CDR1 is SGHRS, CDR2 YFSETQ, per germline.

The chain uses TRBV2 and TRBJ2-2; 12 nucleotides line up with TRBD2. This CDR3 has 15 amino acids. Germline loops: CDR1 SNHLY, CDR2 FYNNEI. V lost 6 bases and J lost 4; bases outside the gene matches: 3. The CDR3 loop reads CASRGGLAGTGELFF. The CDR3 DNA is TGTGCCAGCAGGGGGGGACTAGCGGGCACCGGGGAGCTGTTTTTT.

This clone was seen a single time. The chain is built from TRBV28 and TRBJ2-2, with D possibly TRBD2 on 5 matching bases. This CDR3 is built from 15 residues. Between the trimmed V and J ends, which lost 5 bases and 5 bases, there was a span of 15 bases. CDR1 MDHEN and CDR2 SYDVKM come from the germline V gene. Here the CDR3 DNA reads TGTGCCAGCAGTCCCTCTGCGGGTCGGACCGGGGAGCTGTTTTTT. It encodes CASSPSAGRTGELFF.

This rearrangement joins TRBV6-6 to TRBJ1-2, with D uncertain. Looked up from germline, CDR1 is MNHNY and CDR2 is SVGAGI (reference sequence). This CDR3 spans 15 amino acids. The ends were cut back, 6 bases at V and 2 bases at J, with 16 bases in the middle. The CDR3 protein is CASSLPGYLNYGYTF. The DNA of the CDR3 is TGTGCCAGCAGCCTCCCCGGGTACCTAAACTATGGCTACACCTTC.

The rearrangement uses TRBV10-3 and TRBJ2-7; no clear D. The CDR3 loop spans 13 amino acids. Germline-derived CDR1 and CDR2 are ENHRY and SYGVKD. V was shortened by 8 bases and J by 4 bases, with 15 bases between the two germline ends. CDR3 in DNA: TGTGCCATCCAGGCAGAGACCTCTTACGAGCAGTACTTC. This codes for CAIQAETSYEQYF.

The V and J genes are TRBV28 and TRBJ2-2; 7 bases line up with TRBD2. Germline-derived CDR1 and CDR2 are MDHEN and SYDVKM. CDR3 length equals 14 residues. V shed 8 bases, J shed 3 bases, and the junction held 6 bases outside the gene matches. The CDR3 region has the DNA TGTGCCAGCTCCCCTCGGGGGGACACCGGGGAGCTGTTTTTT. It specifies CASSPRGDTGELFF.